Below, 7 T cell receptor beta chains from the same sample are listed, as sequenced in a study of Ad26.COV2.S vaccination and SARS-CoV-2 variants. Using immunoSEQ multiplex PCR, the repertoire was profiled, and TCRdb retains in-frame clones only, with some absent. The sample consists of about 350,000 clones, about 90% of them appearing once. Here the sequenced sample was peripheral blood, taken after recovery from COVID-19. These receptor sequences come from a human donor who had recovered from COVID-19.

The chain joins TRBV5-5 to TRBJ1-1; a possible D gene is TRBD1 (6 bases). Per germline, CDR1 SGHKS and CDR2 YYEKEE (reference sequence). The CDR3 loop spans 15 amino acids. V lost 4 bases, J lost 4 bases, and 17 bases lay in between. CDR3 sequence reads: CASSPEGGAFTEAFF. CDR3 in DNA: TGTGCCAGCAGCCCCGAGGGGGGCGCGTTCACTGAAGCTTTCTTT.

The chain couples TRBV4-1 to TRBJ2-7; possibly TRBD2 for D (5 bases). V dropped 2 bases and J dropped 3 bases, with 11 bases sitting between them. CDR1 and CDR2 from the germline V gene are MGHRA and YSYEKL. The CDR3 spans 14 residues. The CDR3 coding sequence is TGCGCCAGCAGCCAAACCGGGGTTCGCTACGAGCAGTACTTC. This translates into CASSQTGVRYEQYF.

V and J are TRBV6-5 and TRBJ1-2, with a weak D call TRBD1 (6 bases). In germline, CDR1 is MNHEY, CDR2 SVGAGI. Deletions cut 5 bases from V and 6 bases from J, with 16 bases between. The CDR3 contains 14 residues. CDR3 sequence (DNA): TGTGCCAGCAGTCCCCCCCGGGGGGGCCATGGCTACACCTTC. Translating it yields CASSPPRGGHGYTF.

This clone was seen a few times. The chain couples TRBV5-6 to TRBJ1-3, with D hard to call. Trimming stripped 1 base from V and 6 bases from J, with 14 bases between. The germline V gene encodes CDR1 SGHDT and CDR2 YYEEEE. This CDR3 comprises 15 residues. The CDR3 spells CASSLYSPGPNTIYF. For the CDR3, the DNA is TGTGCCAGCAGCTTGTATAGCCCAGGTCCAAACACCATATATTTT. Drawing the rest from reference TRBV5-6 and TRBJ1-3, the complete variable domain is DAGVTQSPTHLIKTRGQQVTLRCSPKSGHDTVSWYQQALGQGPQFIFQYYEEEERQRGNFPDRFSGHQFPNYSSELNVNALLLGDSALYLCASSLYSPGPNTIYFGEGSWLTVV.

The CDR3 loop is CASSRTGGEGEQYF. The CDR3 nucleotides are TGTGCCAGCAGTAGGACAGGTGGAGAGGGCGAGCAGTACTTC. The chain has TRBV6-5 and TRBJ2-7; TRBD1 matches at 7 bases. The CDR3 is 14 amino acids. The V gene's germline CDR1 is MNHEY and CDR2 SVGAGI. Unmatched junction bases numbered 10, after V lost 5 bases and J lost 6 bases.

This clone was found a few times. CDR3 DNA sequence: TGTGCCAGCAGCCAAGGGGCGGGAGAAGCTTTCTTT. This sequence encodes CASSQGAGEAFF. The gene calls are TRBV14 and TRBJ1-1; the D is unclear. The CDR3 extends over 12 amino acids. The ends were cut back, 1 base at V and 8 bases at J, with 8 bases in the middle. Looked up from germline, CDR1 is SGHDN and CDR2 is FVKESK.

The J gene is TRBJ2-1, the V gene TRBV12-3 or TRBV12-4; a weak D match, TRBD2 (5 bases). The CDR3 is 13 amino acids. Trimming removed 3 bases at V and 9 bases at J, with 12 bases between. CDR3 protein: CASSFQTNGEQFF. The CDR3 region has the DNA TGTGCCAGCAGTTTCCAGACTAACGGTGAGCAGTTCTTC.